What follows are 21 T cell receptor beta chains derived from one specimen sequenced in a study of blood T cell repertoires in COVID-19. TCRdb keeps only in-frame clones here, not all; method: immunoSEQ multiplex PCR. The sample records 150,000 to 200,000 clones, more than 70% being singletons. Sequencing was carried out using peripheral blood. All receptors come from a human donor in a cohort sampled during active COVID-19.

The chain joins TRBV15 to TRBJ1-1; D gene ambiguous. The CDR3 consists of 14 residues. The V end was cut by 0 bases, the J end by 4 bases, with 9 bases between. CDR1 and CDR2 (germline): LNHNV, YYDKDF (reference sequence). In DNA form, the CDR3 reads TGTGCCACCAGCAGAGAAGGGCGGGCCACTGAAGCTTTCTTT. Amino acids: CATSREGRATEAFF.

Only a few counts were recorded for this clone. The rearrangement links TRBV30 to TRBJ2-2; 8 bases fit TRBD2. J gave up 7 bases and V 6 bases, and 4 bases lay outside the gene matches. CDR1 and CDR2 (germline): GTSNPN, SVGIG (reference sequence). The CDR3 is 12 residues long. The CDR3 spells CACSGDIGELFF. In DNA, the CDR3 is TGTGCCTGTAGCGGGGATATCGGGGAGCTGTTTTTT. Full variable domain (outside the CDR3, taken from reference TRBV30 and TRBJ2-2): SQTIHQWPATLVQPVGSPLSLECTVEGTSNPNLYWYRQAAGRGLQLLFYSVGIGQISSEVPQNLSASRPQDRQFILSSKKLLLSDSGFYLCACSGDIGELFFGEGSRLTVL.

J is TRBJ2-5 and V is TRBV6-2 or TRBV6-3; 14 bases align to TRBD2. This CDR3 spans 16 amino acids. CDR1 is MNHEY and CDR2 is SVGEGT in the germline V gene. V lost 4 bases to trimming and J lost 5 bases; unmatched junction nucleotides: 6. The CDR3 protein is CASSSGLAGGGETQYF. The CDR3 coding sequence is TGTGCCAGCAGTTCTGGACTAGCGGGGGGAGGGGAGACCCAGTACTTC.

The table lists this clone with a count of one. The chain is built from TRBV18 and TRBJ2-3; D may be TRBD1 (6 bases). Trimming shortened V by 3 bases and J by 2 bases, and 12 bases separated the two germline ends. Per the germline V gene, CDR1 is KGHSH and CDR2 is LQKENI. The CDR3 consists of 15 residues. The CDR3 protein is CASSPYGTNTDTQYF. The CDR3 bases are TGTGCCAGCTCACCCTATGGGACAAACACAGATACGCAGTATTTT. The complete variable domain, with remaining parts taken from reference TRBV18 and TRBJ2-3, reads NAGVMQNPRHLVRRRGQEARLRCSPMKGHSHVYWYRQLPEEGLKFMVYLQKENIIDESGMPKERFSAEFPKEGPSILRIQQVVRGDSAAYFCASSPYGTNTDTQYFGPGTRLTVL.

The table lists this clone with a few counts. This sequence joins TRBV7-8 and TRBJ2-1, with D tentatively TRBD1 (6 bases). CDR3 length: 14 residues. V was trimmed by 4 bases and J by 9 bases, leaving 16 bases between them. The V gene's germline CDR1 is SGHVS and CDR2 FQNEAQ. The CDR3 region is CASSSGHATREQFF. In DNA form, the CDR3 reads TGTGCCAGCAGCTCGGGACACGCCACTCGTGAGCAGTTCTTC.

This clone has a single count. V is TRBV3-1 (or the pseudogene TRBV3-2) and J is TRBJ2-5; maybe TRBD2 (5 bases). Germline assignment: CDR1 LGHDT and CDR2 YNNKEL (reference sequence). Trimming removed 4 bases at V and 7 bases at J, with 22 bases between. This CDR3 is 16 amino acids long. Here the CDR3 DNA reads TGTGCCAGCAGCCCCCCTGGTTCACTAGTGCCGGCGACCCAGTACTTC. This sequence encodes CASSPPGSLVPATQYF.

V gene TRBV7-2 combines with J gene TRBJ2-7; the D gene is possibly TRBD2 (6 bases). CDR1 is SGHTA, CDR2 FQGNSA, per germline. CDR3 length equals 15 residues. V gave up 5 bases and J gave up 0 bases, with 14 bases separating them. Written as DNA, the CDR3 is TGTGCCAGCAGCCGTTCAGACGGGAGCTCCTACGAGCAGTACTTC. This sequence encodes CASSRSDGSSYEQYF.

V gene TRBV3-1 (or the pseudogene TRBV3-2) combines with J gene TRBJ2-3; weak D call: TRBD2 (6 bases). This CDR3 region has 17 residues. Between the trimmed V and J ends, which lost 4 bases and 4 bases, there was a span of 21 bases. Per germline, CDR1 LGHDT and CDR2 YNNKEL (reference sequence). The CDR3 sequence is CASSPQGGGKGADTQYF. CDR3 DNA sequence: TGTGCCAGCAGCCCTCAGGGAGGCGGAAAGGGTGCAGATACGCAGTATTTT.

The chain uses TRBV6-2 or TRBV6-3 and TRBJ2-3, with TRBD2 matching over 11 bases. The CDR3 spans 15 residues. The V and J ends lost 5 bases and 3 bases, in that order; junction bases with no gene match: 4. Germline CDR1 MNHEY, CDR2 SVGEGT. The chain's CDR3 is CASSVGLAETDTQYF. The CDR3 region has the DNA TGTGCCAGCAGTGTGGGACTAGCGGAGACAGATACGCAGTATTTT.

This clone has a single count. The J gene is TRBJ1-1, the V gene TRBV9; D unclear. V was trimmed by 0 bases and J by 0 bases, leaving 9 bases between them. There are 15 residues in the CDR3. Germline V gives CDR1 SGDLS, CDR2 YYNGEE. For the CDR3, the DNA is TGTGCCAGCAGCGTAGGTACAGTCCTGAACACTGAAGCTTTCTTT. Translation: CASSVGTVLNTEAFF.

The chain carries TRBV7-8 and TRBJ2-7; the D gene is possibly TRBD2 (5 bases). CDR1 and CDR2 (germline): SGHVS, FQNEAQ. The V end was cut by 2 bases, the J end by 7 bases, with 12 bases between. This CDR3 is 13 amino acids long. CDR3 nucleotide sequence: TGTGCCAGCAGCTTAAGGCTAGCCGGGGAGCAGTACTTC. Residues: CASSLRLAGEQYF. The full variable domain, its missing parts supplied by reference TRBV7-8 and TRBJ2-7, is GAGVSQSPRYKVAKRGQDVALRCDPISGHVSLFWYQQALGQGPEFLTYFQNEAQLDKSGLPSDRFFAERPEGSVSTLKIQRTQQEDSAVYLCASSLRLAGEQYFGPGTRLTVT.

V gene TRBV11-3 combines with J gene TRBJ2-3, with 13 bases lining up with TRBD2. The CDR3 consists of 16 residues. Germline CDR1 SGHNT, CDR2 YENEEA. Unmatched junction bases numbered 7, after V lost 5 bases and J lost 5 bases. CDR3 residues: CASSHGLAGDGDTQYF. CDR3 nucleotides: TGTGCCAGCAGCCATGGACTAGCGGGAGATGGAGATACGCAGTATTTT.

The chain is built from TRBV6-5 and TRBJ1-1, with D possibly being TRBD1 (5 bases). Germline-derived CDR1 and CDR2 are MNHEY and SVGAGI. The CDR3 runs 13 residues. V was trimmed by 8 bases and J by 2 bases, leaving 12 bases between them. Written as DNA, the CDR3 is TGTGCCAGCGAGGTGACAGTTAACACTGAAGCTTTCTTT. It specifies CASEVTVNTEAFF.

The V gene is TRBV28, the J gene TRBJ2-1, with TRBD2 as a possible D gene (6 bases). CDR1 and CDR2 from the germline V gene are MDHEN and SYDVKM. This CDR3 region has 14 residues. V gave up 7 bases and J gave up 7 bases, with 17 bases separating them. This CDR3 is CASTLMGGLNEQFF. The CDR3 DNA reads TGTGCCAGCACTTTGATGGGAGGTCTAAATGAGCAGTTCTTC.

With regard to this clone: Other DNA sequences from this sample encode an identical CDR3 as well. This chain links TRBV7-2 with TRBJ2-1; D is undetermined. The ends were cut back, 1 base at V and 0 bases at J, with 4 bases in the middle. This CDR3 comprises 14 residues. Looked up from germline, CDR1 is SGHTA and CDR2 is FQGNSA. The chain's CDR3 is CASSLVSSYNEQFF. The CDR3 DNA sequence: TGTGCCAGCAGCTTAGTGAGCTCCTACAATGAGCAGTTCTTC.

CDR3 residues: CASRKDRSSYNEQFF. As DNA, the CDR3 is TGTGCCAGTAGGAAGGACAGGAGCTCCTACAATGAGCAGTTCTTC. The genes are TRBV19 and TRBJ2-1; 7 nucleotides align to TRBD1. The V segment lost 6 bases and the J segment 0 bases; nucleotides outside the gene matches: 5. The CDR3 is made up of 15 amino acids. The V gene's germline CDR1 is LNHDA and CDR2 SQIVND (reference sequence).

The CDR3 DNA sequence: TGTGCCACCAGCAGAGGAGCCCCAGAGACCCAGTACTTC. Protein: CATSRGAPETQYF. The chain links TRBV15 to TRBJ2-5; D unresolved. V gave up 1 base and J gave up 4 bases, with 7 bases separating them. The CDR3 extends over 13 amino acids. CDR1 and CDR2 from the germline V gene are LNHNV and YYDKDF (reference sequence).

This chain links TRBV28 with TRBJ2-2, with D tentatively TRBD1 (7 bases). CDR1 and CDR2 from the germline V gene are MDHEN and SYDVKM. The CDR3 consists of 14 residues. Trimming stripped 7 bases from V and 5 bases from J, with 14 bases between. CDR3 in DNA: TGTGCCAGCACCTCGTCAGGGGGGACCGGGGAGCTGTTTTTT. Residues: CASTSSGGTGELFF.

The chain links TRBV6-5 to TRBJ2-7; D perhaps matches TRBD1 (6 bases). Per germline, CDR1 MNHEY and CDR2 SVGAGI. The ends were cut back, 8 bases at V and 2 bases at J, with 13 bases in the middle. The CDR3 consists of 13 residues. CDR3: CASDRTATYEQYF. In nucleotides, the CDR3 is TGTGCCAGCGACCGGACAGCCACCTACGAGCAGTACTTC.

This clone has a single count. V is TRBV19 and J is TRBJ1-2, with D possibly being TRBD1 (5 bases). V was cut by 6 bases and J by 4 bases, with 9 bases left in between. The CDR3 is 12 amino acids. The germline gives CDR1 LNHDA, CDR2 SQIVND (reference sequence). The CDR3: CASRGGAYGYTF. The CDR3 DNA reads as TGTGCCAGTAGGGGGGGAGCCTATGGCTACACCTTC. Combining the CDR3 with reference TRBV19 and TRBJ1-2 gives the whole variable domain DGGITQSPKYLFRKEGQNVTLSCEQNLNHDAMYWYRQDPGQGLRLIYYSQIVNDFQKGDIAEGYSVSREKKESFPLTVTSAQKNPTAFYLCASRGGAYGYTFGSGTRLTVV.

In its sample, this clone was seen many times. The V gene is TRBV6-5, the J gene TRBJ2-7; 7 bases line up with TRBD2. The V gene end was trimmed by 9 bases and the J gene end by 0 bases; junction bases not matched to a gene: 5. Germline values: CDR1 MNHEY, CDR2 SVGAGI. CDR3 length: 13 residues. CDR3 sequence reads: CASGGGSSYEQYF. DNA of the CDR3: TGTGCCAGTGGGGGGGGGAGCTCCTACGAGCAGTACTTC.